This T cell receptor beta chain was sequenced for a study of T cells in Graves' hyperthyroidism and ophthalmopathy. General study results and limits: The majority of expanded thyroid clonotypes above 0.001 also appeared in blood.

TCR beta CDR3 sequences were amplified from RNA transcripts. RT-PCR in the first round (using the HTBI primer set) targeted the TCR CDR3. A single record per CDR3 protein comes from TCRdb applying MiXCR to the multiplex PCR reads. The sample yields 300,000 to 400,000 distinct CDR3 sequences, around 20% seen once. Each patient was aged 18 to 65 and had newly diagnosed hyperthyroidism of under 2 months' duration. The study based diagnoses on clinical symptoms, serum thyroxine and TRAb, thyroid ultrasound and orbital computed tomography. The authors obtained PBMCs from about 9.5 ml of fresh peripheral blood. In the case of this clonotype: Its antigen is unknown.

After removal of 5 bases from V and 12 bases from J, the junction contained 8 bases not matched to a gene. This CDR3 has 15 amino acids. Germline V gene sequence: CDR1 SGHVS, CDR2 FNYEAQ. The chain combines TRBV7-6 with TRBJ2-1; 15 bases agree with TRBD2. Sequenced: blood. This receptor was identified in a woman in her forties or fifties with Graves' hyperthyroidism. CDR3 residues: CASSPRTSGGALQFF. CDR3 nucleotide sequence: TGTGCCAGCAGCCCCCGGACTAGCGGGGGGGCTTTGCAGTTCTTC.